Sequencing of this T cell receptor (beta chain) was carried out in a study of T cells after yellow fever vaccination. Each CDR3 protein gets one entry after TCRdb re-called the 5' RACE reads with MiXCR. The profile shows about 53,000 distinct CDR3 sequences, 7.1% of them singletons. This clonotype was counted between two and nine times. Unmatched junction bases numbered 7, after V lost 5 bases and J lost 2 bases. CDR3 length: 15 amino acids. In germline, CDR1 is SEHNR, CDR2 FQNEAQ (reference sequence). Sequenced material: CD8+ T cells sorted from PBMCs, taken on the day of the first yellow fever vaccination. The gene calls are TRBV7-9 and TRBJ2-3; 7 bases align to TRBD1. The receptor's source is a man younger than 30 who received the YFV17D yellow fever vaccine. The CDR3 protein is CASSPRQGSTDTQYF. CDR3 bases: TGTGCCAGCAGCCCTCGACAGGGATCCACAGATACGCAGTATTTT.